This entry describes one TCR beta chain. The data belong to a study of blood T cell repertoires in COVID-19. The CDR3 runs to 13 residues. V was trimmed by 7 bases and J by 4 bases, leaving 13 bases between them. The germline V gene has CDR1 LGHNA and CDR2 YNFKEQ. Measured with immunoSEQ multiplex PCR; TCRdb has only the in-frame clones, and not every one. The sample includes a few hundred thousand clones, around 85% of them seen just once. The sequence was collected from a man in his forties or fifties who had recovered from COVID-19. The chain uses TRBV4-2 and TRBJ1-1, with a tentative D call TRBD1 (6 bases). The specimen was PBMCs or T cells enriched from blood (not recorded which). The CDR3 loop is CASTRTGSTEAFF. DNA of the CDR3: TGTGCCAGCACCCGAACAGGGTCCACTGAAGCTTTCTTT.